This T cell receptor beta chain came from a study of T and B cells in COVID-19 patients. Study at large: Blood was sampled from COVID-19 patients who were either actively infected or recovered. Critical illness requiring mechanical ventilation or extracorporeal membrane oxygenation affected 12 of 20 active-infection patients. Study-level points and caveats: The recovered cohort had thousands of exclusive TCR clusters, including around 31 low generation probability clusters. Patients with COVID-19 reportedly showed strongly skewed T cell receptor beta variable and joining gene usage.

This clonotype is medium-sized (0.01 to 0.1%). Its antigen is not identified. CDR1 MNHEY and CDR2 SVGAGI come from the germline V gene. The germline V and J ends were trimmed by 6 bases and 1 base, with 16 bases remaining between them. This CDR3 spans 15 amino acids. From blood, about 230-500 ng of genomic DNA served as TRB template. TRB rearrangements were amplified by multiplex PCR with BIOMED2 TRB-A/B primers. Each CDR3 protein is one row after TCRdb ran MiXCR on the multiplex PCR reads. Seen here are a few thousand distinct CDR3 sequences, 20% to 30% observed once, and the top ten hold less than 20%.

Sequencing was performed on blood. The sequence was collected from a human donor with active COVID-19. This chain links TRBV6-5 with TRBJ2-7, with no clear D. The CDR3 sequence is CASSSGEARSYEQYF. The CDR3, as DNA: TGTGCCAGCAGCTCCGGTGAGGCCCGGTCCTACGAGCAGTACTTC.